These 7 T cell receptor beta chains share one sample of origin, sequenced in a study of blood T cell repertoires in COVID-19 (dated by TCRdb to 2018 to 2020). The library relied on the immunoSEQ multiplex PCR assay. Held by TCRdb, this immuneACCESS table contains in-frame sequences only and omits some clones. Under half of the omission traces to an unresolved V gene where checked; the cause of the rest is unknown. The table for this sample lists 140,000 or so clones; about 87% of them were counted only once. The ten largest make up roughly 2.5% of the sample. The material sequenced was peripheral blood. These receptor sequences come from a human donor with COVID-19, enrolled during active disease. The donor label of this sample is uncertain.

The chain recombines TRBV11-2 with TRBJ2-5; D ambiguous. The V end was cut by 5 bases, the J end by 1 base, with 11 bases between. The CDR3 consists of 14 residues. Germline CDR1 reads SGHAT; CDR2 reads FQNNGV. DNA of the CDR3: TGTGCCAGCAGCAGACACGAGTCCCAAGAGACCCAGTACTTC. Translating gives CASSRHESQETQYF.

The gene calls are TRBV5-6 and TRBJ1-1; perhaps TRBD1 as D (6 bases). This CDR3 comprises 11 residues. V was pared by 6 bases and J by 7 bases, with 10 bases between. CDR1 SGHDT and CDR2 YYEEEE come from the germline V gene. This chain's CDR3 is CASTKQGEAFF. The CDR3 nucleotides are TGTGCCAGCACTAAACAGGGTGAAGCTTTCTTT.

This chain's CDR3 is CASSLDGYAGELFF. CDR3 nucleotides: TGCGCCAGCAGCTTGGACGGTTACGCCGGGGAGCTGTTTTTT. The genes are TRBV5-1 and TRBJ2-2, with D unresolved. V lost 0 bases to trimming and J lost 6 bases, with 9 bases between them. CDR1 is SGHRS, CDR2 YFSETQ, per germline. The CDR3 contains 14 residues.

Concerning this clone itself: Its ends do not fully match the called genes, so a read error is possible. This chain uses TRBV7-7 with TRBJ2-5; D perhaps matches TRBD2 (7 bases). Germline CDR1 and CDR2: SSHAT and FNYEAQ (reference sequence). The CDR3 is made up of 17 amino acids. CDR3 residues: CASSQGAGGRTGETQYF. The CDR3 nucleotides read TGTGCTAGCAGCCAAGGGGCCGGGGGGCGAACTGGAGAGACCCAGTACTTC.

This clone was picked up one time. This chain uses TRBV6-4 with TRBJ1-5; maybe TRBD1 (6 bases). Germline V gene lookup returns CDR1 MRHNA and CDR2 SNTAGT. Between the trimmed V and J ends, which lost 6 bases and 7 bases, there was a span of 19 bases. The CDR3 consists of 15 residues. The CDR3 spells CASRRPRQVSQPQHF. DNA for the CDR3: TGTGCCAGCAGGCGCCCCCGACAGGTTTCCCAGCCCCAGCATTTT.

This clone was seen only a few times. The genes are TRBV18 and TRBJ1-4; TRBD1 matches 7 bases. The CDR3 is made up of 16 amino acids. The V segment lost 4 bases and the J segment 7 bases; nucleotides outside the gene matches: 12. Germline V gene data show CDR1 as KGHSH and CDR2 as LQKENI. CDR3 in amino acids: CASSRGEGTASEKLFF. The CDR3 DNA is TGTGCCAGCTCACGAGGCGAAGGGACAGCAAGTGAAAAACTGTTTTTT.

This clone is a singleton in its sample. The chain uses TRBV11-3 and TRBJ1-2; D possibly corresponds to TRBD1 (6 bases). V was pared by 4 bases and J by 4 bases, with 10 bases between. The CDR3 has 13 residues. CDR1 and CDR2 from the germline V gene are SGHNT and YENEEA. CDR3: CASSSRQVYGYTF. CDR3 nucleotide sequence: TGTGCCAGCAGCTCCCGACAGGTCTATGGCTACACCTTC.